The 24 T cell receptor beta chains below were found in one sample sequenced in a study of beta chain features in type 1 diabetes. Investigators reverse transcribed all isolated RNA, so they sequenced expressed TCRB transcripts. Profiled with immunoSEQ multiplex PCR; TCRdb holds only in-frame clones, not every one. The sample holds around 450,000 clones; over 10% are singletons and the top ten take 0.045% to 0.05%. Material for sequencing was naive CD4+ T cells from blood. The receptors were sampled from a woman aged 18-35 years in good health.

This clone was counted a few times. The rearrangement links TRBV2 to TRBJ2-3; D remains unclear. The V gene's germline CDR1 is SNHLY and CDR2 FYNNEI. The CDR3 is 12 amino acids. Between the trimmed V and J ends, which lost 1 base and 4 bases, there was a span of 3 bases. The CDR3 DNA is TGTGCCAGCAGTGAAGTTGCAGATACGCAGTATTTT. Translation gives CASSEVADTQYF. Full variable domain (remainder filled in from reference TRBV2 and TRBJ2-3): EPEVTQTPSHQVTQMGQEVILRCVPISNHLYFYWYRQILGQKVEFLVSFYNNEISEKSEIFDDQFSVERPDGSNFTLKIRSTKLEDSAMYFCASSEVADTQYFGPGTRLTVL.

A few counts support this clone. The CDR3 region is CASSSPGGQNEQFF. DNA for the CDR3: TGTGCCAGCAGCTCGCCGGGAGGGCAAAATGAGCAGTTCTTC. The genes are TRBV7-2 and TRBJ2-1; 8 positions agree with TRBD2. Trimming at V came to 4 bases and at J to 7 bases, leaving 6 bases not matched to a gene. The germline CDR1 and CDR2 sequences are SGHTA and FQGNSA. The CDR3 loop spans 14 amino acids.

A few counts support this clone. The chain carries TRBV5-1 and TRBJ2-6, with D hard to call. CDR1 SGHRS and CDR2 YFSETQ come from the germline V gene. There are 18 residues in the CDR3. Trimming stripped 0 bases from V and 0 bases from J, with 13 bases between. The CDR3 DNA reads TGCGCCAGCAGCTTGGGGCCCAGCCAGTCCTCTGGGGCCAACGTCCTGACTTTC. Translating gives CASSLGPSQSSGANVLTF.

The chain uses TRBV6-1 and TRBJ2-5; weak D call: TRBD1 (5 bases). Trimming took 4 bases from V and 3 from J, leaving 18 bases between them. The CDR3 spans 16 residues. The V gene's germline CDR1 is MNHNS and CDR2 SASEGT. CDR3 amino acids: CASSGAVQGTEETQYF. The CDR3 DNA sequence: TGTGCCAGCAGTGGCGCCGTCCAGGGAACGGAAGAGACCCAGTACTTC.

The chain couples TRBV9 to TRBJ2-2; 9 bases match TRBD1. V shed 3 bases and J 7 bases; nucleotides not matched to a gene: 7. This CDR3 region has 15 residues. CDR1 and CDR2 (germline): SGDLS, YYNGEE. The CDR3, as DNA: TGTGCCAGCAGCGAACGGGACAGGGCAGTCGGGGAGCTGTTTTTT. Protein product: CASSERDRAVGELFF.

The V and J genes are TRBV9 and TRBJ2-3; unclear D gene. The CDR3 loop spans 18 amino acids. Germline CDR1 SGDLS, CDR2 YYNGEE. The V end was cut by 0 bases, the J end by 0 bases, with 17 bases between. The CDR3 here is CASSVGPFRFGSTDTQYF. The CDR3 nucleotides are TGTGCCAGCAGCGTAGGACCATTTCGTTTTGGGAGCACAGATACGCAGTATTTT.

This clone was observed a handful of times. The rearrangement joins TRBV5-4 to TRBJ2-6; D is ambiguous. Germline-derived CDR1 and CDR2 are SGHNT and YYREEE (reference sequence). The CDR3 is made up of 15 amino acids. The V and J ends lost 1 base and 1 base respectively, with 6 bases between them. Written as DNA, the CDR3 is TGTGCCAGCAGCTTGTGGAGATCTGGGGCCAACGTCCTGACTTTC. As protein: CASSLWRSGANVLTF.

DNA for the CDR3: TGTGCCAGCAGCCAAGATCGGCGAGGAAATTCACCCCTCCACTTT. It is translated as CASSQDRRGNSPLHF. The chain joins TRBV14 to TRBJ1-6; D is uncertain. Germline V gives CDR1 SGHDN, CDR2 FVKESK. V lost 0 bases and J 7 bases, leaving 10 bases between the germline ends. There are 15 residues in the CDR3.

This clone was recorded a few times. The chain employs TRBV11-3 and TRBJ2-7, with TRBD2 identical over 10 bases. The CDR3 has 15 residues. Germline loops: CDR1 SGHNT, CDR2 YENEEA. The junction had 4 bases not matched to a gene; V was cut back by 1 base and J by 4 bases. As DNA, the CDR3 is TGTGCCAGCAGCTTAGGGACTAGCGGAAGTTACGAGCAGTACTTC. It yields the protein CASSLGTSGSYEQYF.

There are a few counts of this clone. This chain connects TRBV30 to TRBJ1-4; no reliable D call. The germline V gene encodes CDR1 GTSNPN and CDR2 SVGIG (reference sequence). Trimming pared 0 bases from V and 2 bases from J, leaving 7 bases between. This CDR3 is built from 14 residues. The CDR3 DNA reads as TGTGCCTGGAGTGTAGGAGGGACTAATGAAAAACTGTTTTTT. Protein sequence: CAWSVGGTNEKLFF.

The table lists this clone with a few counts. The CDR3 region is CASSRLAGNSYNEQFF. CDR3 bases: TGTGCCAGCAGCCGACTAGCGGGTAACTCCTACAATGAGCAGTTCTTC. This rearrangement joins TRBV11-1 to TRBJ2-1; 10 nucleotides agree with TRBD2. V trimming: 5 bases; J trimming: 0 bases; junction bases outside the gene matches: 4. Germline CDR1 SGHAT, CDR2 FQDESV (reference sequence). There are 16 residues in the CDR3.

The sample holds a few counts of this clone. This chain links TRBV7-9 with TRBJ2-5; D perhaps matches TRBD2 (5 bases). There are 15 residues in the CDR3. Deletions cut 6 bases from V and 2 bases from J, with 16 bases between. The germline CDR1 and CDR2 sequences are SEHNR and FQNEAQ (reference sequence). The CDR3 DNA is TGTGCCAGCAGATTCGGGGTCGTAGGGCAAGAGACCCAGTACTTC. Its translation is CASRFGVVGQETQYF.

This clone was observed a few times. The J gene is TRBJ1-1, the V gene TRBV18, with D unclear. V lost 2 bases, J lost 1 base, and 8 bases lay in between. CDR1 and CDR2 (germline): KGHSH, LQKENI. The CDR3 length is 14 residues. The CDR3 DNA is TGTGCCAGCTCACCAAGTATCAAGAACACTGAAGCTTTCTTT. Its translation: CASSPSIKNTEAFF.

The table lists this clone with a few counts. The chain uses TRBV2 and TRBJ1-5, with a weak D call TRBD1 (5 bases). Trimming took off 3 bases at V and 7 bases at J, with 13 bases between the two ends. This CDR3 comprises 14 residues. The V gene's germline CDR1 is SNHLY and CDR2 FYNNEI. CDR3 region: CASSELWGGQPQHF. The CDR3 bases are TGTGCCAGCAGTGAGTTGTGGGGCGGGCAGCCCCAGCATTTT.

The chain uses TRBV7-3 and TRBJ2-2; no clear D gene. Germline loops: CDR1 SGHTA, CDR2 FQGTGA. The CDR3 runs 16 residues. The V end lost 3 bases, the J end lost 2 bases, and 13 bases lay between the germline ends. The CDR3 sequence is CASSFRGSGNTGELFF. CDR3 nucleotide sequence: TGTGCCAGCAGCTTCCGTGGGTCGGGTAACACCGGGGAGCTGTTTTTT.

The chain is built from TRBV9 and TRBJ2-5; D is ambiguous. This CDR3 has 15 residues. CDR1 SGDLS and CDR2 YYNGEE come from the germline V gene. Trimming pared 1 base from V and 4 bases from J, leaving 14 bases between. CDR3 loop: CASSVTPALGETQYF. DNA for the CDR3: TGTGCCAGCAGCGTAACTCCCGCTTTGGGAGAGACCCAGTACTTC.

Here the CDR3 reads CASRPWTGKGSPLHF. CDR3 sequence (DNA): TGCGCCAGCAGGCCCTGGACAGGGAAGGGTTCACCCCTCCACTTT. The rearrangement links TRBV4-1 to TRBJ1-6, with TRBD1 identical over 8 bases. Germline V gene sequence: CDR1 MGHRA, CDR2 YSYEKL. This CDR3 comprises 15 residues. Trimming cost V 6 bases and J 9 bases; bases outside gene matches: 10.

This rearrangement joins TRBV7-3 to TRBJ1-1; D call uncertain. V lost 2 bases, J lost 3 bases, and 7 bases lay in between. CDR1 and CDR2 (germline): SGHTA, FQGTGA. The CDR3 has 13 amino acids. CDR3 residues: CASSLVRDTEAFF. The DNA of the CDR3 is TGTGCCAGCAGCTTAGTCCGTGACACTGAAGCTTTCTTT.

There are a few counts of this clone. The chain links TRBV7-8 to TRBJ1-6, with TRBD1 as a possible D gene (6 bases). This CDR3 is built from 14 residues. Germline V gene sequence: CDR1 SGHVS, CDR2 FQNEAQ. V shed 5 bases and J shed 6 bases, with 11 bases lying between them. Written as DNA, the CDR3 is TGTGCCAGCAGCGCCAGGACAGTTAATTCACCCCTCCACTTT. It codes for CASSARTVNSPLHF. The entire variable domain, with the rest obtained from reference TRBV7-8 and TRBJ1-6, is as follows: GAGVSQSPRYKVAKRGQDVALRCDPISGHVSLFWYQQALGQGPEFLTYFQNEAQLDKSGLPSDRFFAERPEGSVSTLKIQRTQQEDSAVYLCASSARTVNSPLHFGNGTRLTVT.

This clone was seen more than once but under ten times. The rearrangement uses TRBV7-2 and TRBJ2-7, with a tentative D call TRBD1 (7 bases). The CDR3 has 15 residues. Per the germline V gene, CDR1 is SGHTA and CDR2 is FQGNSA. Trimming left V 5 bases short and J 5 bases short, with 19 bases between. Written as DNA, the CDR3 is TGTGCCAGCAGCCGGGCGGGGACAGTGTCTAACGAGCAGTACTTC. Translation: CASSRAGTVSNEQYF.

The CDR3, as DNA: TGTGCCAGCAGCATGGGGGGTTACACTGAAGCTTTCTTT. It codes for CASSMGGYTEAFF. The rearrangement joins TRBV14 to TRBJ1-1; tentatively, D is TRBD1 (5 bases). Trimming left V 5 bases short and J 3 bases short, with 10 bases between. The CDR3 runs to 13 residues. Germline loops: CDR1 SGHDN, CDR2 FVKESK. The whole variable domain, remainder taken from reference TRBV14 and TRBJ1-1, is EAGVTQFPSHSVIEKGQTVTLRCDPISGHDNLYWYRRVMGKEIKFLLHFVKESKQDESGMPNNRFLAERTGGTYSTLKVQPAELEDSGVYFCASSMGGYTEAFFGQGTRLTVV.

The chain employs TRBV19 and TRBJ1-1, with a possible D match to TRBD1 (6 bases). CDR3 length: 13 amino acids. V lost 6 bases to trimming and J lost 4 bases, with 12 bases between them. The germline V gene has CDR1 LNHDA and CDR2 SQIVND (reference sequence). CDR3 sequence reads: CASRNRAGTEAFF. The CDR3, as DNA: TGTGCCAGTAGGAACAGGGCAGGCACTGAAGCTTTCTTT.

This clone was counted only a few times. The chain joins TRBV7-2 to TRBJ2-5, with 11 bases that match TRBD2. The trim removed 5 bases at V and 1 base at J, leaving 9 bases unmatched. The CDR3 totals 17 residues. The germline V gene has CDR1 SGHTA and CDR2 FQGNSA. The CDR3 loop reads CASSRRRLAGGQETQYF. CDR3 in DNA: TGTGCCAGCAGCCGCAGGCGGCTAGCGGGAGGCCAAGAGACCCAGTACTTC. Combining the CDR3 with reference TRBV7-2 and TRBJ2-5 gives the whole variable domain GAGVSQSPSNKVTEKGKDVELRCDPISGHTALYWYRQSLGQGLEFLIYFQGNSAPDKSGLPSDRFSAERTGGSVSTLTIQRTQQEDSAVYLCASSRRRLAGGQETQYFGPGTRLLVL.

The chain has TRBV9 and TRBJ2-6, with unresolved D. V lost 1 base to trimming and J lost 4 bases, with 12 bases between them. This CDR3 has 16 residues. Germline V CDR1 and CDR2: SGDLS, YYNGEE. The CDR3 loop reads CASSVTASAGANVLTF. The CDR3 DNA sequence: TGTGCCAGCAGCGTAACGGCCTCGGCGGGGGCCAACGTCCTGACTTTC.